Sequencing of this TCR beta chain was carried out in a study of T cells in women clearing cervical HPV infection. The study, taken as a whole, reports: TRBV6-7 abundance was lower in cases than controls (approximately 0.1% versus 0.17%).

Data came from immunoSEQ multiplex PCR; TCRdb stores just in-frame clones and leaves some out. The sample table sets out 25,000 or so clones. The CDR3 consists of 13 residues. Germline CDR1 and CDR2: DFQATT and SNEGSKA (reference sequence). Trimming left V 5 bases short and J 0 bases short, with 8 bases between. Comment on this clone: The antigen is unknown. Sequencing ends 3 residues short of the CDR3 end; the germline J gene provides the rest.

The clonotype originates from a woman between 18 and 70 years old with a cervical HPV16 infection that either progressed to CIN3+ or cleared (not recorded which). The source material was blood buffy coat. V gene TRBV20-1 combines with J gene TRBJ1-3, with unresolved D. The part of the CDR3 DNA that was read is TGCAGTGCTCCACTCTACTCTGGAAACACC. Translation gives CSAPLYSGNT. The full CDR3 protein is CSAPLYSGNTIYF.